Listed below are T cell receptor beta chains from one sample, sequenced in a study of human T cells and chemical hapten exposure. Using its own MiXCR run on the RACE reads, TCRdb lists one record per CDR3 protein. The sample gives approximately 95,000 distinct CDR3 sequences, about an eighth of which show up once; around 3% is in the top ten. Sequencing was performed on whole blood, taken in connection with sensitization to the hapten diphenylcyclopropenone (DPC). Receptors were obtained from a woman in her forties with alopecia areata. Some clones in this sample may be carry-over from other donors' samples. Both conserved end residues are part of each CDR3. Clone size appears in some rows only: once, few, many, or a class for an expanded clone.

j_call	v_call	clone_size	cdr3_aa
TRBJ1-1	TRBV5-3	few	CARSCYEWDRRNTEAFF
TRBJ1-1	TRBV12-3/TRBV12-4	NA	CASSSGDRNTEAFF
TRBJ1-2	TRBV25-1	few	CASVGDTDYGYTF
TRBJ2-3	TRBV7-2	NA	CASSRPGQGASRSPPDTQYF
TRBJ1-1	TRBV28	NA	CASSPWDRGSSTEAFF
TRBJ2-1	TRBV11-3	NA	CASSLGTSGSNEQFF
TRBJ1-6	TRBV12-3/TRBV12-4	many	CASSPGQNNSPLHF
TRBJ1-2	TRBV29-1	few	CSVGDRGDYGYTF
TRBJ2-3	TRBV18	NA	CASSPPQGRAADTQYF
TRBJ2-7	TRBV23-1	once	CASSQCSRPYEQYF
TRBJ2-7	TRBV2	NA	CASRDPLGMQTYEQYF
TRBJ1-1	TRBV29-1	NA	CSVSSAEAFF
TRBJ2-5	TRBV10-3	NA	CAAGLAEGETQYF
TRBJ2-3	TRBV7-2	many	CASSLLAGGGTDTQYF
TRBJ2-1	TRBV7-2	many	CASSSGLAGVSEQFF
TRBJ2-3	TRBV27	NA	CASSFGDRGRDTQYF
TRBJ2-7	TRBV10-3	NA	CAITGQGIYEQYF
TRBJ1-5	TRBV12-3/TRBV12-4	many	CASSLKDRGFSNQPQHF
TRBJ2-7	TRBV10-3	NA	CAISETGDEQYF
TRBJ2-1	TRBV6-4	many	CASSDNQGLAPNEQFF
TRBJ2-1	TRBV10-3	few	CAIGRLASDKQFF
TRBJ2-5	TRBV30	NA	CAWSTAGLQETQYF
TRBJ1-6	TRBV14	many	CASSQEAGRNSPLHF
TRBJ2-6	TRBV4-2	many	CASSQDDRRLQVHSGANVLTF
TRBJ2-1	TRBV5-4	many	CASSLGGYYNEQFF
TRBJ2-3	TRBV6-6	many	CASSEQGDTQYF
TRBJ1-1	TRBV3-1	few	CASSQGEGGETEAFF
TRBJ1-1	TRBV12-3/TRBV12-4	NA	CASSLEGRAGATAEAFF
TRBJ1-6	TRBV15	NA	CATSRDRRAGFSYNSPLHF
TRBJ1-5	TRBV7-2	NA	CASSSYSNQPQHF
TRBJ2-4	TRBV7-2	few	CASSAFPLSKNIQYF
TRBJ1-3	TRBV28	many	CASRRQLVSGNTIYF
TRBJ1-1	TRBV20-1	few	CSARTEGAFF
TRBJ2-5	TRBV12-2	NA	CASRHPRGLPPSEQYF
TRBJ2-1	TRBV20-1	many	CSARATSGSHEQFF
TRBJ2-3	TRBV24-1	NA	CATSDLWRFPGDTQYF
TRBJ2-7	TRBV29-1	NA	CSEPPPRTAFYEQYF
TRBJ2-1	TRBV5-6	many	CASSLSGRVFYNEQFF
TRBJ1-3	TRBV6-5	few	CASSYPGAENTIYF
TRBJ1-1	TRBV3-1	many	CASSQSQATEAFF
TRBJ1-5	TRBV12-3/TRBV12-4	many	CASRGRGTGAQPQHF
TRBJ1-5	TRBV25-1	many	CASSPPGNDNQPQHF
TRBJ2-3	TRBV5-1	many	CASSLGSGAGGADTQYF
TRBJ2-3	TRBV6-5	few	CASSSSASTDTQYF